This T cell receptor (beta chain) originates from a study of control samples from healthy donors and cancer patients. Clones were read by immunoSEQ multiplex PCR, and TCRdb kept only the in-frame ones, dropping some. Seen here are 100,000 to 150,000 clones, about nine tenths observed once, and the top ten hold 2.5% to 3%. CDR1 and CDR2 from the germline V gene are SGHKS and YYEKEE (reference sequence). With 0 bases clipped from V and 4 bases from J, the junction kept 5 bases outside the gene matches. The CDR3 spans 16 residues. Input material: blood. The receptor's source is a man between 40 and 49 years old in good health. This chain joins TRBV5-5 and TRBJ2-2, with TRBD2 matching over 8 bases. The CDR3: CASSLGGGGITGELFF. As DNA, the CDR3 is TGTGCCAGCAGCTTGGGCGGCGGGGGGATCACCGGGGAGCTGTTTTTT. The full variable domain, with the rest looked up from reference TRBV5-5 and TRBJ2-2, is DAGVTQSPTHLIKTRGQQVTLRCSPISGHKSVSWYQQVLGQGPQFIFQYYEKEERGRGNFPDRFSARQFPNYSSELNVNALLLGDSALYLCASSLGGGGITGELFFGEGSRLTVL.